Shown below are 31 T cell receptor beta chains from a single sample sequenced in a study of cytomegalovirus exposure and HLA in healthy donors. This PCR relied on a set of 60 Vbeta primers and 13 Jbeta primers. Using immunoSEQ multiplex PCR, the repertoire was profiled, and TCRdb retains in-frame clones only, with some absent. Among tens of thousands of clones listed, roughly 80% were seen once. Material for sequencing was PBMCs. The receptors shown here come from a woman in her 30s in good health and CMV-seropositive.

The chain joins TRBV7-9 to TRBJ2-1; 15 bases match TRBD2. The CDR3 consists of 19 residues. The germline V gene has CDR1 SEHNR and CDR2 FQNEAQ (reference sequence). V gave up 4 bases and J gave up 0 bases; unmatched junction bases: 7. The CDR3 coding sequence is TGTGCCAGCAGCTGGGGACTAGCGGGAGGATCCGGCTCCTACAATGAGCAGTTCTTC. Protein: CASSWGLAGGSGSYNEQFF.

The chain is built from TRBV27 and TRBJ2-5; 11 nucleotides agree with TRBD1. CDR1 is MNHEY, CDR2 SMNVEV, per germline (reference sequence). CDR3 size: 15 residues. Trimming removed 2 bases from V and 4 bases from J; junction bases left unmatched: 3. This CDR3 reads CASSLGQGALETQYF. The CDR3 DNA sequence: TGTGCCAGCAGTTTAGGACAGGGGGCGTTAGAGACCCAGTACTTC.

V and J are TRBV30 and TRBJ2-7, with a tentative D call TRBD2 (7 bases). Trimming removed 2 bases from V and 9 bases from J, with 29 bases in between. The CDR3 is 17 residues long. The germline V gene has CDR1 GTSNPN and CDR2 SVGIG (reference sequence). Here the CDR3 reads CAWSFPLGRGYSGGQYF. The CDR3 bases are TGTGCCTGGAGTTTCCCTTTAGGGAGGGGGTATAGCGGAGGGCAGTACTTC. The full variable domain, with the rest looked up from reference TRBV30 and TRBJ2-7, is SQTIHQWPATLVQPVGSPLSLECTVEGTSNPNLYWYRQAAGRGLQLLFYSVGIGQISSEVPQNLSASRPQDRQFILSSKKLLLSDSGFYLCAWSFPLGRGYSGGQYFGPGTRLTVT.

The chain couples TRBV7-2 to TRBJ2-7; TRBD1 matches 12 bases. V was pared by 4 bases and J by 2 bases, with 9 bases of the junction left unmatched. CDR3 length: 17 amino acids. Germline lookup yields CDR1 SGHTA and CDR2 FQGNSA. In DNA, the CDR3 is TGTGCCAGCAGCTCTCCGGGACAGGGGGCCCGGACCTACGAGCAGTACTTC. It is translated as CASSSPGQGARTYEQYF.

V usage is TRBV28 and J usage is TRBJ1-2; D is perhaps TRBD1 (6 bases). CDR1 MDHEN and CDR2 SYDVKM come from the germline V gene. The CDR3 contains 13 residues. Trimming cost V 2 bases and J 4 bases, with 8 bases left between them. CDR3 sequence (DNA): TGTGCCAGCAGTTTAGGACAGATCTATGGCTACACCTTC. It translates to CASSLGQIYGYTF.

The chain carries TRBV4-2 and TRBJ2-2; 12 bases fit TRBD2. The CDR3 totals 17 residues. Germline CDR1 reads LGHNA; CDR2 reads YNFKEQ. J lost 6 bases, V lost 4 bases, and 9 bases had no gene match. Here the CDR3 reads CASSPQTSGSVPGELFF. CDR3 in DNA: TGTGCCAGCAGCCCGCAGACTAGCGGGAGTGTCCCCGGGGAGCTGTTTTTT.

The chain has TRBV7-6 and TRBJ1-2, with TRBD1 as a possible D gene (5 bases). V was shortened by 1 base and J by 8 bases, with 20 bases between the two germline ends. This CDR3 is 16 amino acids long. Germline V gene data show CDR1 as SGHVS and CDR2 as FNYEAQ. CDR3 in amino acids: CASSLGDSSNYGGYTF. For the CDR3, the DNA is TGTGCCAGCAGCTTAGGAGACAGCTCTAACTATGGAGGCTACACCTTC.

The chain has TRBV5-5 and TRBJ2-5; maybe TRBD1 (5 bases). The CDR3 length is 13 residues. Germline CDR1 is SGHKS and CDR2 is YYEKEE (reference sequence). Trimming took 3 bases from V and 5 from J, leaving 11 bases between them. The CDR3 nucleotides are TGTGCCAGCAGCTGGGGCCCCCTGGAGACCCAGTACTTC. This encodes CASSWGPLETQYF.

This chain joins TRBV7-2 and TRBJ2-5; 7 bases are shared with TRBD1. CDR1 and CDR2 from the germline V gene are SGHTA and FQGNSA. V was clipped by 5 bases and J by 5 bases; unmatched bases: 8. The CDR3 is made up of 14 amino acids. The CDR3 here is CASSRDRVGETQYF. Here the CDR3 DNA reads TGTGCCAGCAGCAGAGACAGGGTGGGGGAGACCCAGTACTTC. The full variable domain, its missing parts supplied by reference TRBV7-2 and TRBJ2-5, is GAGVSQSPSNKVTEKGKDVELRCDPISGHTALYWYRQSLGQGLEFLIYFQGNSAPDKSGLPSDRFSAERTGGSVSTLTIQRTQQEDSAVYLCASSRDRVGETQYFGPGTRLLVL.

A single count supports this clone. The gene calls are TRBV11-2 and TRBJ1-4, with D hard to call. V was pared by 5 bases and J by 4 bases, with 17 bases between. Germline V gene data show CDR1 as SGHAT and CDR2 as FQNNGV. The CDR3 contains 16 residues. The CDR3 coding sequence is TGTGCCAGCAGCATATCCTCCGGGTATAGTAATGAAAAACTGTTTTTT. It is translated as CASSISSGYSNEKLFF.

This rearrangement joins TRBV19 to TRBJ2-3, with a weak D call TRBD2 (5 bases). The V gene's germline CDR1 is LNHDA and CDR2 SQIVND (reference sequence). V was cut by 4 bases and J by 0 bases, with 17 bases left in between. CDR3 size: 17 residues. This CDR3 is CASSKLLGGPSTDTQYF. The CDR3 DNA reads TGTGCCAGTAGTAAACTACTGGGCGGGCCCAGCACAGATACGCAGTATTTT.

This chain connects TRBV27 to TRBJ1-1, with 9 bases aligning to TRBD1. The junction had 5 bases not matched to a gene; V was cut back by 5 bases and J by 4 bases. Germline lookup yields CDR1 MNHEY and CDR2 SMNVEV (reference sequence). The CDR3 loop spans 14 amino acids. The DNA of the CDR3 is TGTGCCAGCAGTCCTAAGACAGGGGGCACTGAAGCTTTCTTT. Its protein is CASSPKTGGTEAFF.

The gene calls are TRBV6-1 and TRBJ1-5; weak D call: TRBD1 (6 bases). The germline CDR1 and CDR2 sequences are MNHNS and SASEGT. V lost 4 bases and J 6 bases, leaving 13 bases between the germline ends. CDR3 length: 14 amino acids. The DNA of the CDR3 is TGTGCCAGCAGTGGGTCAGGGGAAGCTCAGCCCCAGCATTTT. The encoded protein is CASSGSGEAQPQHF.

The chain carries TRBV6-5 and TRBJ2-7; TRBD2 aligns across 8 bases. J was trimmed by 7 bases and V by 4 bases; bases with no gene match: 6. Germline CDR1 MNHEY, CDR2 SVGAGI. This CDR3 contains 13 residues. CDR3 nucleotide sequence: TGTGCCAGCAGTTTAGCGGGAATGGGGGAGCAGTACTTC. Translation: CASSLAGMGEQYF.

The chain carries TRBV7-9 and TRBJ1-1; a possible D gene is TRBD1 (6 bases). The V gene's germline CDR1 is SEHNR and CDR2 FQNEAQ (reference sequence). The length of the CDR3 is 16 residues. Deletions cut 3 bases from V and 1 base from J, with 15 bases between. The CDR3 DNA follows: TGTGCCAGCAGCTTGGGGGCGCGGAAGGGGAACACTGAAGCTTTCTTT. It encodes CASSLGARKGNTEAFF.

V gene TRBV28 combines with J gene TRBJ2-7, with a tentative D call TRBD1 (5 bases). The V and J ends lost 4 bases and 2 bases respectively, with 18 bases between them. This CDR3 is built from 16 residues. The germline gives CDR1 MDHEN, CDR2 SYDVKM. In DNA, the CDR3 is TGTGCCAGCAGTTCTACCCCAGGGAATCGTCCCTACGAGCAGTACTTC. This encodes CASSSTPGNRPYEQYF. Combining the CDR3 with reference TRBV28 and TRBJ2-7 gives the whole variable domain DVKVTQSSRYLVKRTGEKVFLECVQDMDHENMFWYRQDPGLGLRLIYFSYDVKMKEKGDIPEGYSVSREKKERFSLILESASTNQTSMYLCASSSTPGNRPYEQYFGPGTRLTVT.

J is TRBJ1-1 and V is TRBV19; D gene ambiguous. Trimming stripped 11 bases from V and 4 bases from J, with 17 bases between. The CDR3 sequence is 13 residues long. Looked up from germline, CDR1 is LNHDA and CDR2 is SQIVND (reference sequence). CDR3 amino acids: CASVKEGSTEAFF. The CDR3 region has the DNA TGTGCCTCAGTTAAGGAGGGATCCACTGAAGCTTTCTTT.

This chain links TRBV5-4 with TRBJ1-2; D uncertain. This CDR3 region has 12 residues. Trimming took off 4 bases at V and 1 base at J, with 5 bases between the two ends. Germline values: CDR1 SGHNT, CDR2 YYREEE (reference sequence). For the CDR3, the DNA is TGTGCCAGCAGCGCAGATAACTATGGCTACACCTTC. Amino acid sequence: CASSADNYGYTF.

This clone was seen once. The chain combines TRBV4-2 with TRBJ2-5, with 7 bases matching TRBD1. V lost 0 bases to trimming and J lost 4 bases; unmatched junction nucleotides: 2. Per the germline V gene, CDR1 is LGHNA and CDR2 is YNFKEQ. This CDR3 is 14 amino acids long. The CDR3 coding sequence is TGTGCCAGCAGCCAAGATTACAGGGGAGAGACCCAGTACTTC. Translation gives CASSQDYRGETQYF.

This sequence joins TRBV4-2 and TRBJ2-1; 7 bases fit TRBD2. This CDR3 has 19 residues. Germline lookup yields CDR1 LGHNA and CDR2 YNFKEQ. The J segment lost 9 bases and the V segment lost 0 bases, leaving 20 bases of the junction unmatched. This CDR3 reads CASSQEGGSGAGWGGEQFF. The CDR3 DNA reads as TGTGCCAGCAGCCAAGAGGGGGGGTCCGGAGCGGGATGGGGCGGTGAGCAGTTCTTC.

This chain uses TRBV21-1 with TRBJ1-2; whether TRBD1, the table's D call, matches the DNA was not checked. TRBV21-1 is labeled a pseudogene. The CDR3 is 13 residues long. DNA for the CDR3: TGTGCCAGGAGGACAGGGGGAGGCTATGGCTACACCTTC. Its protein is CARRTGGGYGYTF.

The chain is built from TRBV7-8 and TRBJ2-5; D possibly corresponds to TRBD1 (5 bases). The CDR3 sequence is 15 residues long. Germline V lookup: CDR1 SGHVS, CDR2 FQNEAQ. Trimming took off 1 base at V and 5 bases at J, with 14 bases between the two ends. The CDR3 sequence: CASSLEVVSGETQYF. The CDR3 DNA sequence: TGTGCCAGCAGCTTAGAGGTGGTTTCAGGGGAGACCCAGTACTTC. Full variable domain (missing parts from reference TRBV7-8 and TRBJ2-5): GAGVSQSPRYKVAKRGQDVALRCDPISGHVSLFWYQQALGQGPEFLTYFQNEAQLDKSGLPSDRFFAERPEGSVSTLKIQRTQQEDSAVYLCASSLEVVSGETQYFGPGTRLLVL.

This clone was seen a handful of times. The CDR3 loop is CASSDGGNYGYTF. CDR3 sequence (DNA): TGTGCCAGCAGCGACGGGGGAAACTATGGCTACACCTTC. V is TRBV6-1 and J is TRBJ1-2; possible D gene TRBD1, 5 bases. Germline CDR1 MNHNS, CDR2 SASEGT. Trimming stripped 6 bases from V and 2 bases from J, with 10 bases between. The CDR3 sequence is 13 residues long.

This chain links TRBV19 with TRBJ2-5, with no clear D. Germline-derived CDR1 and CDR2 are LNHDA and SQIVND (reference sequence). The CDR3 is 14 amino acids. V lost 1 base to trimming and J lost 5 bases, with 11 bases between them. CDR3 sequence reads: CASSIGGGGETQYF. Written as DNA, the CDR3 is TGTGCCAGTAGTATAGGCGGCGGTGGGGAGACCCAGTACTTC.

The gene calls are TRBV7-2 and TRBJ2-6, with 9 nucleotides matching TRBD2. With V trimmed by 5 bases and J by 4 bases, 6 bases remained unmatched. CDR3 length equals 16 residues. Germline CDR1 is SGHTA and CDR2 is FQGNSA. The CDR3 here is CASSRSGSPGANVLTF. Here the CDR3 DNA reads TGTGCCAGCAGCCGTAGCGGGAGTCCCGGGGCCAACGTCCTGACTTTC.

This chain connects TRBV7-8 to TRBJ1-2; 8 bases fit TRBD1. Germline trimming cut 6 bases from V and 12 bases from J; bases unmatched to any gene: 12. This CDR3 is 13 amino acids long. Germline CDR1 reads SGHVS; CDR2 reads FQNEAQ. CDR3 in amino acids: CASRPGPQGADTF. As DNA, the CDR3 is TGTGCCAGCAGACCAGGTCCCCAGGGGGCAGACACCTTC. The entire variable domain, with the rest obtained from reference TRBV7-8 and TRBJ1-2, is as follows: GAGVSQSPRYKVAKRGQDVALRCDPISGHVSLFWYQQALGQGPEFLTYFQNEAQLDKSGLPSDRFFAERPEGSVSTLKIQRTQQEDSAVYLCASRPGPQGADTFGSGTRLTVV.

The chain joins TRBV7-2 to TRBJ1-6, with 9 bases matching TRBD1. V lost 5 bases and J lost 11; bases outside the gene matches: 10. Looked up from germline, CDR1 is SGHTA and CDR2 is FQGNSA. This CDR3 is 15 amino acids long. CDR3 bases: TGTGCCAGCAGCCCCTCTGGGACAGGGACGGCACCCCTCCACTTT. It encodes CASSPSGTGTAPLHF.

The CDR3 DNA reads as TGTGCCAGTAGTGGACCGGGACAGGGGGCCTACGAGCAGTACTTC. Its translation is CASSGPGQGAYEQYF. The chain joins TRBV19 to TRBJ2-7; 11 positions match TRBD1. CDR1 is LNHDA and CDR2 is SQIVND in the germline V gene (reference sequence). The CDR3 runs 15 residues. Germline trimming cut 5 bases from V and 2 bases from J; bases unmatched to any gene: 5.

The chain links TRBV10-1 to TRBJ2-5; tentative D call: TRBD1 (6 bases). The germline V gene has CDR1 WNHNN and CDR2 SYGVQD (reference sequence). CDR3 size: 14 residues. V was shortened by 5 bases and J by 7 bases, with 17 bases between the two germline ends. CDR3 protein: CASSSLNRAGTQYF. DNA for the CDR3: TGCGCCAGCAGTTCCCTTAACAGGGCTGGGACCCAGTACTTC.

This chain connects TRBV29-1 to TRBJ2-7; 8 nucleotides agree with TRBD1. V lost 0 bases, J lost 6 bases, and 7 bases stayed unmatched. CDR3 size: 14 residues. The germline V gene has CDR1 SQVTM and CDR2 ANQGSEA. CDR3 coding DNA: TGCAGCGTTGAAGATAGGGACAGGTCGAGCGAGCAGTACTTC. Protein: CSVEDRDRSSEQYF.

The gene calls are TRBV2 and TRBJ2-4; tentatively, D is TRBD2 (5 bases). CDR1 SNHLY and CDR2 FYNNEI come from the germline V gene. V dropped 3 bases and J dropped 15 bases, with 27 bases sitting between them. The CDR3 sequence is 16 residues long. In DNA form, the CDR3 reads TGTGCCAGCAGTGAGTTAAGTCGCGGGTTAAGGCCAGTTCGGTACTTC. This gives the protein CASSELSRGLRPVRYF.